This TCR beta chain was found in a study of T cell repertoires in cytomegalovirus infection. On the study more broadly: Public signatures in TCR beta pointed to CMV infection and matching HLA type.

Study-wide results and caveats: CMV-specific TCR beta clonotypes restricted by HLA-C dominated the ex vivo response.

This clonotype was detected only a few times. Its antigen is unknown. A much larger clonotype is one base distant, so this may be a read error. The V segment lost 7 bases and the J segment 4 bases; nucleotides outside the gene matches: 4. The CDR3 extends over 15 amino acids. From the reads, TCRdb called clonotypes with MiXCR, one entry per CDR3 protein. The sample has fewer than 900,000 distinct CDR3 sequences, under 35% seen once. Sequenced here: cultured CD8+ T cells from PBMCs, sampled from culture after CMV antigen stimulation. This receptor was identified in a human donor in good health (CMV status not recorded). Some clones in this sample may be carry-over from other donors' samples. The rearrangement links TRBV12-3 or TRBV12-4 to TRBJ2-1; 13 bases are a match to TRBD2. This CDR3 is CASTPLAGGYNEQFF. Here the CDR3 DNA reads TGTGCCAGCACCCCACTAGCGGGGGGGTACAATGAGCAGTTCTTC.